This T cell receptor beta chain was recovered during a study of identical twins. This clonotype has more than one count but fewer than ten. In germline, CDR1 is SGHRS, CDR2 YFSETQ. Unmatched junction bases numbered 12, after V lost 5 bases and J lost 0 bases. This CDR3 spans 18 amino acids. A single record per CDR3 protein comes from TCRdb applying MiXCR to the 5' RACE reads. Of 400,000 to 550,000 distinct CDR3 sequences detected, approximately 15% appear once; the ten largest clones hold about 0.94%. The sample was also linked to a second study, of yellow fever vaccine responses in identical twins. This second study says: Each twin's T cell response to the vaccine was reported to look partly convergent and partly personalized.

V usage is TRBV5-1 and J usage is TRBJ2-3; 10 nucleotides line up with TRBD2. The sample was CD4+ T cells sorted from blood. The receptor was isolated from a woman under 30 in good health. The CDR3 spells CASRLEPGLATSTDTQYF. The CDR3, as DNA: TGCGCCAGCAGACTGGAACCGGGACTAGCGACTAGCACAGATACGCAGTATTTT.